Detailed here is one TCR beta chain. What it recognizes is unknown. The germline V and J ends were trimmed by 6 bases and 1 base, with 11 bases remaining between them. Germline-derived CDR1 and CDR2 are SGDLS and YYNGEE. The CDR3 loop spans 14 amino acids. Measured with immunoSEQ multiplex PCR; TCRdb has only the in-frame clones, and not every one. In the table there are roughly 550,000 clones, less than 97% of which are singletons. This specimen belongs to a study of shared clonotypes between healthy human individuals. Study in general: Donors were a couple of women and a few men aged 18 to 49. General study points: When naive CD4 clonotypes were compared across a few donors, roughly 4.9% were shared.

Cells designated naive CD8 were CD45RO-negative and were positively selected for CCR7, with terminally differentiated effector memory CD45RA+ cells excluded. The sequence came from a woman under 40 in good health. The material sequenced was naive CD8+ T cells sorted from blood. This chain uses TRBV9 with TRBJ1-3; D call uncertain. The CDR3 reads CASNRQESGNTIYF. Here the CDR3 DNA reads TGTGCCAGCAACCGTCAGGAATCTGGAAACACCATATATTTT. The full variable domain, with the rest looked up from reference TRBV9 and TRBJ1-3, is DSGVTQTPKHLITATGQRVTLRCSPRSGDLSVYWYQQSLDQGLQFLIQYYNGEERAKGNILERFSAQQFPDLHSELNLSSLELGDSALYFCASNRQESGNTIYFGEGSWLTVV.